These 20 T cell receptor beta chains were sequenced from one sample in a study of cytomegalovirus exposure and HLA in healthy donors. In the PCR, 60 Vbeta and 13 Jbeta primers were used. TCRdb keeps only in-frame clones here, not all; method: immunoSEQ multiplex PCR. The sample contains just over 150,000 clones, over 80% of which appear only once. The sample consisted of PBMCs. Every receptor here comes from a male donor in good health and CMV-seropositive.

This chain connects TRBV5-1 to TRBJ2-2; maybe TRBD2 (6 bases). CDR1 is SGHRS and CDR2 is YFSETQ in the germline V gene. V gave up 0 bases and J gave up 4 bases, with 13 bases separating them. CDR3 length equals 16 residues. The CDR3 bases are TGCGCCAGCAGCTTGGTGGTAGCGGAGACCACCGGGGAGCTGTTTTTT. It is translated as CASSLVVAETTGELFF.

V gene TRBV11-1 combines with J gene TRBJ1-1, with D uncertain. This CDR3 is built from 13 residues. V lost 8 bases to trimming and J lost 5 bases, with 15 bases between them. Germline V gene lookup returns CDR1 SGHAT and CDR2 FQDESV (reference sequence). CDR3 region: CASAYGRETEAFF. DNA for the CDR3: TGTGCCAGCGCGTACGGACGGGAGACTGAAGCTTTCTTT.

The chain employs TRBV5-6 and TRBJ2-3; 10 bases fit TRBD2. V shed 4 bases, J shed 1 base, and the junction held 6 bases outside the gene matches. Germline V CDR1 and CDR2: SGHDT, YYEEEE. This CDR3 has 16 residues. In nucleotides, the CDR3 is TGTGCCAGCAGCGGGCTAGCGGGAGTTGGCACAGATACGCAGTATTTT. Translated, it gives CASSGLAGVGTDTQYF. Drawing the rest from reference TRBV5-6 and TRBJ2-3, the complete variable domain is DAGVTQSPTHLIKTRGQQVTLRCSPKSGHDTVSWYQQALGQGPQFIFQYYEEEERQRGNFPDRFSGHQFPNYSSELNVNALLLGDSALYLCASSGLAGVGTDTQYFGPGTRLTVL.

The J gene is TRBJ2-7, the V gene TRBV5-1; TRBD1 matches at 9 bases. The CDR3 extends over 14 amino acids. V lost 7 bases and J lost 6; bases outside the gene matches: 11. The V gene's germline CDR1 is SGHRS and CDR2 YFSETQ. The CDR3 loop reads CASGSRDRVGEQYF. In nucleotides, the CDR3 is TGCGCCAGCGGGTCTCGGGACAGGGTAGGCGAGCAGTACTTC.

The chain's CDR3 is CASSRTRSSYNEQFF. In DNA, the CDR3 is TGCGCCAGCAGCCGGACTAGGAGCTCCTACAATGAGCAGTTCTTC. The chain couples TRBV5-1 to TRBJ2-1; TRBD2 matches 7 bases. Unmatched junction bases numbered 4, after V lost 4 bases and J lost 0 bases. Germline V CDR1 and CDR2: SGHRS, YFSETQ. The CDR3 consists of 15 residues. Complete variable domain (other parts from reference TRBV5-1 and TRBJ2-1): KAGVTQTPRYLIKTRGQQVTLSCSPISGHRSVSWYQQTPGQGLQFLFEYFSETQRNKGNFPGRFSGRQFSNSRSEMNVSTLELGDSALYLCASSRTRSSYNEQFFGPGTRLTVL.

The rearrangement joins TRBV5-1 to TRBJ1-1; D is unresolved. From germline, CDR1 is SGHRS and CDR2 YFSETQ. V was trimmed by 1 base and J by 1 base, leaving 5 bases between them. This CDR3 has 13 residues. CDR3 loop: CASSLTGNTEAFF. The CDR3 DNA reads TGCGCCAGCAGCTTGACGGGGAACACTGAAGCTTTCTTT.

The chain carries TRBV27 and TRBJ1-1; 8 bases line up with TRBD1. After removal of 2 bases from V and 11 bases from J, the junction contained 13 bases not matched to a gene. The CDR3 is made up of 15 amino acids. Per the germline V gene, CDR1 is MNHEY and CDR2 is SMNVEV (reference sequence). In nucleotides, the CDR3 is TGTGCCAGCAGTTTACAGGGGGCGCTGCCCGCCTCCGCTTTCTTT. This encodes CASSLQGALPASAFF.

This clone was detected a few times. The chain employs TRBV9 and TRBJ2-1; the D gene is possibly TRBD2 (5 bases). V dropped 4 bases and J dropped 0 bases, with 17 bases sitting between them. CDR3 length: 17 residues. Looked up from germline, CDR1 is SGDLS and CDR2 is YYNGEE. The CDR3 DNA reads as TGTGCCAGCAGCCCGAGAGGGCCGGCAACCTCCTACAATGAGCAGTTCTTC. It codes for CASSPRGPATSYNEQFF.

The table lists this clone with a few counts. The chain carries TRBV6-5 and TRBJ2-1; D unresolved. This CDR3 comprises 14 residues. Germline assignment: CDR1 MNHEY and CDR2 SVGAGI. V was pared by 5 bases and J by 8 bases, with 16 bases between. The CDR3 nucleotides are TGTGCCAGCAGTCCCCCGTACCCCCGCGATGAGCAGTTCTTC. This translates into CASSPPYPRDEQFF.

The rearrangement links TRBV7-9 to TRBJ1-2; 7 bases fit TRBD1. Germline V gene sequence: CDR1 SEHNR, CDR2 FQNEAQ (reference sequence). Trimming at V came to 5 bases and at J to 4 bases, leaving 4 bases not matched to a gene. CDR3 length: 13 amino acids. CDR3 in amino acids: CASSPGQSYGYTF. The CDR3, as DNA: TGTGCCAGCAGCCCGGGACAGAGCTATGGCTACACCTTC.

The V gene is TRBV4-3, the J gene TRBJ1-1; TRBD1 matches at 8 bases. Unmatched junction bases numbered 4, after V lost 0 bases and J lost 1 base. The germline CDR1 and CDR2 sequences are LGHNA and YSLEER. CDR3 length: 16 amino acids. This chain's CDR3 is CASSQEPTGANTEAFF. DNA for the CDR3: TGCGCCAGCAGCCAAGAACCGACAGGGGCGAACACTGAAGCTTTCTTT.

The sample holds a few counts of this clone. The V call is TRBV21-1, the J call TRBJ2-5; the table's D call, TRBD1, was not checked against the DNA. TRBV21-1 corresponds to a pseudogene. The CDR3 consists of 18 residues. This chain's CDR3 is CASNRQGKRKSPQETQYF. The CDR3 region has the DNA TGTGCCAGCAACCGACAGGGAAAACGTAAATCCCCCCAAGAGACCCAGTACTTC.

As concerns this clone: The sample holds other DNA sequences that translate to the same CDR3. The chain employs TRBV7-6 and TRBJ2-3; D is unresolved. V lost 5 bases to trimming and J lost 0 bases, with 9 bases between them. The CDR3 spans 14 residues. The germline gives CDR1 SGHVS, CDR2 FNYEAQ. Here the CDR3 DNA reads TGTGCCAGCAGCCCCGGCGGTAGCACAGATACGCAGTATTTT. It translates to CASSPGGSTDTQYF.

In DNA form, the CDR3 reads TGTGCCAGCAGTGGCCGCCAGGGACAGGCTACGCAGTATTTT. It specifies CASSGRQGQATQYF. V usage is TRBV25-1 and J usage is TRBJ2-3, with TRBD1 matching over 8 bases. This CDR3 comprises 14 residues. The ends lost 4 bases at V and 8 bases at J; junction bases unmatched: 8. Germline V gene data show CDR1 as MGHDK and CDR2 as SYGVNS.

The DNA for the CDR3 is TGTGCCAGCAGAGCCCGCGGGGGTAGGAAATCCTACGAGCAGTACTTC. This gives the protein CASRARGGRKSYEQYF. This sequence joins TRBV7-8 and TRBJ2-7; 7 nucleotides match TRBD2. The trim removed 6 bases at V and 1 base at J, leaving 12 bases unmatched. CDR1 and CDR2 from the germline V gene are SGHVS and FQNEAQ. The CDR3 is 16 amino acids.

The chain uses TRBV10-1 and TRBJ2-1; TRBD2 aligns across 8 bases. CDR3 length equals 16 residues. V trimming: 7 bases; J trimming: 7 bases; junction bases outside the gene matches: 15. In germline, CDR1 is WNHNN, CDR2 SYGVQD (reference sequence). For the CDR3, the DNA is TGCGCCAGCACCGGGGGGGGTCGGGAGCAGGTGAATGAGCAGTTCTTC. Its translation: CASTGGGREQVNEQFF.

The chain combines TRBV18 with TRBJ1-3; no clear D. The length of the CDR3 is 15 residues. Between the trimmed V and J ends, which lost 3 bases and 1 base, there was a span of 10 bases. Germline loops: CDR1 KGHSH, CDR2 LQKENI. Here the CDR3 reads CASSPLSVSGNTIYF. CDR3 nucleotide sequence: TGTGCCAGCTCACCCTTGTCTGTTTCTGGAAACACCATATATTTT.

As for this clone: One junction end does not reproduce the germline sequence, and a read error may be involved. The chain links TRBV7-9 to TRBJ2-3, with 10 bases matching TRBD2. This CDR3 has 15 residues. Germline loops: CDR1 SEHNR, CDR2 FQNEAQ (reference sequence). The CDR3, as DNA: TGTTCCAGCAGCCCAGCGGGAGGGGCCACAGATACGCAGTATTTT. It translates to CSSSPAGGATDTQYF.

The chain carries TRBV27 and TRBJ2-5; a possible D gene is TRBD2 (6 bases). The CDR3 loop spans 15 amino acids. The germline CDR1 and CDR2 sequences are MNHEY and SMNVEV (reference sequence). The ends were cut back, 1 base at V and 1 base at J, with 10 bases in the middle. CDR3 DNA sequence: TGTGCCAGCAGTTTATTCGGGACTCGCCAAGAGACCCAGTACTTC. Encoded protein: CASSLFGTRQETQYF.

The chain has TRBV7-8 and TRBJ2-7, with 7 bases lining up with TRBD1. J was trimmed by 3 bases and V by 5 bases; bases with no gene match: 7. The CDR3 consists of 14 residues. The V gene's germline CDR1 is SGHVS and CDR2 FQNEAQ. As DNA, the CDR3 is TGTGCCAGCAGCCCTGGACAGGCCTACTACGAGCAGTACTTC. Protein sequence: CASSPGQAYYEQYF.